The 10 T cell receptor beta chains below all came from one sample that was sequenced in a study of identical twins. TCRdb reprocessed the 5' RACE reads with MiXCR, giving one entry per CDR3 protein. The sample lists 700,000 or so distinct CDR3 sequences, less than 25% seen once, with 4% to 5.5% in the top ten. This sample was also put to use in a study of T cells expressing NK-cell markers.

The sequenced material came from PBMCs. The receptors derive from a young woman in good health.

V and J are TRBV20-1 and TRBJ2-1, with 10 nucleotides matching TRBD1. The CDR3 is 18 amino acids. Germline V gene sequence: CDR1 DFQATT, CDR2 SNEGSKA (reference sequence). V dropped 0 bases and J dropped 0; count of bases not matched to a gene: 8. The DNA for the CDR3 is TGCAGTGCTAGAGACCCAGACAGGGGGCATGGCTCCTACAATGAGCAGTTCTTC. It yields the protein CSARDPDRGHGSYNEQFF.

This clonotype appeared a few times. This chain connects TRBV5-1 to TRBJ2-3, with 8 positions matching TRBD1. V dropped 9 bases and J dropped 6; count of bases not matched to a gene: 9. Germline V CDR1 and CDR2: SGHRS, YFSETQ. CDR3 size: 13 residues. DNA for the CDR3: TGCGCCATCGCGACAGGGGTTGGTGATACGCAGTATTTT. Protein product: CAIATGVGDTQYF.

The chain uses TRBV5-1 and TRBJ2-7, with D tentatively TRBD2 (6 bases). Germline assignment: CDR1 SGHRS and CDR2 YFSETQ. CDR3 length equals 15 residues. Trimming removed 4 bases at V and 0 bases at J, with 14 bases between. In DNA, the CDR3 is TGCGCCAGCAGCCCGGGAGCAGGGAACTCCTACGAGCAGTACTTC. Protein product: CASSPGAGNSYEQYF. The variable domain in full, with the rest retrieved from reference TRBV5-1 and TRBJ2-7, is KAGVTQTPRYLIKTRGQQVTLSCSPISGHRSVSWYQQTPGQGLQFLFEYFSETQRNKGNFPGRFSGRQFSNSRSEMNVSTLELGDSALYLCASSPGAGNSYEQYFGPGTRLTVT.

The J gene is TRBJ2-3, the V gene TRBV2, with D maybe TRBD1 (6 bases). V was pared by 9 bases and J by 3 bases, with 16 bases between. CDR1 is SNHLY, CDR2 FYNNEI, per germline. The CDR3 loop spans 14 amino acids. Here the CDR3 reads CASPTGQGTDTQYF. The DNA of the CDR3 is TGTGCCAGTCCTACAGGTCAGGGGACAGATACGCAGTATTTT.

The gene calls are TRBV30 and TRBJ1-2; D gene uncertain. This CDR3 is built from 11 residues. Germline loops: CDR1 GTSNPN, CDR2 SVGIG (reference sequence). V was clipped by 4 bases and J by 2 bases, with 5 bases between them. CDR3 protein: CAWITNYGYTF. Here the CDR3 DNA reads TGTGCCTGGATAACCAACTATGGCTACACCTTC.

In this sample, this clonotype turned up a few times. This sequence joins TRBV20-1 and TRBJ2-7; TRBD2 aligns across 8 bases. J gave up 4 bases and V 3 bases, and 14 bases lay outside the gene matches. CDR1 is DFQATT, CDR2 SNEGSKA, per germline (reference sequence). This CDR3 comprises 16 residues. CDR3 sequence reads: CSARSLSGRANYEQYF. Here the CDR3 DNA reads TGCAGTGCTAGGTCCCTCAGCGGGAGAGCCAATTACGAGCAGTACTTC.

The chain joins TRBV12-3 or TRBV12-4 to TRBJ2-7; the D is unclear. The CDR3 has 11 amino acids. V lost 4 bases and J lost 5, with 6 bases in between. The DNA of the CDR3 is TGTGCCAGCAGTTATGCCAACGAGCAGTACTTC. It is translated as CASSYANEQYF.

V gene TRBV29-1 combines with J gene TRBJ1-2; tentatively, D is TRBD1 (5 bases). The CDR3 length is 15 residues. The germline V gene encodes CDR1 SQVTM and CDR2 ANQGSEA. Between the trimmed V and J ends, which lost 7 bases and 0 bases, there was a span of 18 bases. CDR3: CSADLRTRANYGYTF. The CDR3 nucleotides are TGCAGCGCCGATCTTCGGACAAGAGCTAACTATGGCTACACCTTC.

The chain carries TRBV10-3 and TRBJ2-5; D possibly matches TRBD1 or TRBD2 (6 bases each). The CDR3 length is 14 residues. V was shortened by 8 bases and J by 7 bases, with 20 bases between the two germline ends. CDR1 and CDR2 from the germline V gene are ENHRY and SYGVKD. The CDR3 is CAISPGASVVTQYF. CDR3 DNA sequence: TGTGCCATCTCCCCAGGGGCTAGCGTTGTGACCCAGTACTTC.

V and J are TRBV20-1 and TRBJ2-5; TRBD2 agrees at 7 bases. In germline, CDR1 is DFQATT, CDR2 SNEGSKA (reference sequence). The V segment lost 3 bases and the J segment 2 bases; nucleotides outside the gene matches: 6. This CDR3 spans 14 amino acids. CDR3 protein: CSASQGRGQETQYF. The CDR3 nucleotides read TGCAGTGCTAGTCAAGGGCGGGGGCAAGAGACCCAGTACTTC.